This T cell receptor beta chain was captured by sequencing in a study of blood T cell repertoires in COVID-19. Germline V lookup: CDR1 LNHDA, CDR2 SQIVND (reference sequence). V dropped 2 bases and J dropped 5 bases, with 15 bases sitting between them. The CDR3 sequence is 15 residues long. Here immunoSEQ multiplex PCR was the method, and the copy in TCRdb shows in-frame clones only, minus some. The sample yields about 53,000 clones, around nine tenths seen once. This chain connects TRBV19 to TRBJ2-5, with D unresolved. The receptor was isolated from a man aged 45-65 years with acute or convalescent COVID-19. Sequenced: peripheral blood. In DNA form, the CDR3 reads TGTGCCAGTAGTATACTATTACTGGGCGTGGAGACCCAGTACTTC. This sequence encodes CASSILLLGVETQYF.